This TCR beta chain was found in a study of cytomegalovirus exposure and HLA in healthy donors. About the study: Around 77% of 398 genotyped donors fell in the Caucasian-associated ancestry cluster. Whole-study findings and limits: Many donors shared some public TCRs, even though most TCR sequences were rare.

CDR3 size: 14 residues. V lost 6 bases, J lost 8 bases, and 19 bases lay in between. The germline V gene encodes CDR1 MDHEN and CDR2 SYDVKM. Turning to this clone: Its antigen is undetermined.

PCR used 60 Vbeta primers and 13 Jbeta primers. Original methodology: As a later analysis found, there were 60 million to 90 million unique TCR beta chains, of which around 9.9 million were shared. Here immunoSEQ multiplex PCR was the method, and the copy in TCRdb shows in-frame clones only, minus some. V and J calls and clone size are those listed in that table; D and trimming were worked out from the DNA. There are roughly 180,000 clones in the sample; around 80% occur only once, and approximately 1.5% lies in the top ten. J is TRBJ1-1 and V is TRBV28, with a tentative D call TRBD1 (6 bases). The clonotype originates from a woman under 40 in good health and CMV-seropositive. Sequencing input: PBMCs. In nucleotides, the CDR3 is TGTGCCAGCAGGCCCCGACAGGCTTCAGTGGAAGCTTTCTTT. Translation gives CASRPRQASVEAFF. Full variable domain (missing parts from reference TRBV28 and TRBJ1-1): DVKVTQSSRYLVKRTGEKVFLECVQDMDHENMFWYRQDPGLGLRLIYFSYDVKMKEKGDIPEGYSVSREKKERFSLILESASTNQTSMYLCASRPRQASVEAFFGQGTRLTVV.